One sample yielded the 22 T cell receptor beta chains listed below, sequenced in a study of blood T cell repertoires in COVID-19. Clones were read by immunoSEQ multiplex PCR, and TCRdb kept only the in-frame ones, dropping some. The data hold some 150,000 clones, with 80% to 90% observed a single time. Sequencing input: peripheral blood. Receptors were obtained from a woman aged 55-75 years with COVID-19, enrolled during active disease.

This clone was observed a few times. The V call is TRBV6-5, the J call TRBJ1-3; D unclear. V was clipped by 6 bases and J by 4 bases, with 13 bases between them. The germline V gene has CDR1 MNHEY and CDR2 SVGAGI. This CDR3 is built from 14 residues. The CDR3 reads CASSSPGEGNTIYF. The CDR3 DNA reads TGTGCCAGCAGCTCCCCCGGGGAAGGAAACACCATATATTTT.

This chain uses TRBV7-3 with TRBJ2-1; the D gene is possibly TRBD1 (6 bases). The CDR3 is 14 amino acids. V lost 1 base and J 4 bases, leaving 8 bases between the germline ends. CDR1 is SGHTA and CDR2 is FQGTGA in the germline V gene. The CDR3 DNA reads as TGTGCCAGCAGCTTAAACAGGGATTACAATGAGCAGTTCTTC. Its protein product is CASSLNRDYNEQFF.

V usage is TRBV25-1 and J usage is TRBJ2-7, with TRBD1 matching 9 bases. This CDR3 is built from 13 residues. CDR1 is MGHDK, CDR2 SYGVNS, per germline. The trim removed 7 bases at V and 6 bases at J, leaving 7 bases unmatched. The CDR3 DNA reads as TGTGCCAGCACCCGGACAGGGGAGGGCGAGCAGTACTTC. This translates into CASTRTGEGEQYF.

This chain links TRBV19 with TRBJ1-2; a weak D match, TRBD1 (6 bases). V was clipped by 7 bases and J by 4 bases, with 13 bases between them. Germline lookup yields CDR1 LNHDA and CDR2 SQIVND (reference sequence). The CDR3 totals 13 residues. In nucleotides, the CDR3 is TGTGCCAGTAACCAGGGGTCTGCCTATGGCTACACCTTC. It is translated as CASNQGSAYGYTF.

The chain recombines TRBV27 with TRBJ1-5; 9 bases align to TRBD1. Germline values: CDR1 MNHEY, CDR2 SMNVEV (reference sequence). The CDR3 contains 15 residues. V shed 5 bases, J shed 3 bases, and the junction held 5 bases outside the gene matches. CDR3 residues: CASSATGGHNQPQHF. CDR3 in DNA: TGTGCCAGCAGTGCTACAGGGGGCCACAATCAGCCCCAGCATTTT.

This rearrangement joins TRBV11-2 to TRBJ1-1; D is perhaps TRBD1 (5 bases). The CDR3 loop spans 13 amino acids. V lost 1 base and J lost 4, with 7 bases in between. Germline V lookup: CDR1 SGHAT, CDR2 FQNNGV. This CDR3 is CASSLGGTTEAFF. The CDR3 DNA is TGTGCCAGCAGCTTAGGGGGCACCACTGAAGCTTTCTTT.

The chain is built from TRBV27 and TRBJ1-6, with 9 bases lining up with TRBD1. This CDR3 is built from 16 residues. The J segment lost 8 bases and the V segment lost 3 bases, leaving 8 bases of the junction unmatched. Germline V gene data show CDR1 as MNHEY and CDR2 as SMNVEV (reference sequence). CDR3 protein: CASSFPQGARYSPLHF. The CDR3 DNA reads TGTGCCAGCAGTTTCCCACAGGGGGCGCGTTATTCACCCCTCCACTTT.

The CDR3 bases are TGTGCCAGCAGCTTAGTGGGGTTGCGGGGGGCGTCTTCCTACGAGCAGTACTTC. As protein: CASSLVGLRGASSYEQYF. The gene calls are TRBV7-2 and TRBJ2-7, with 8 nucleotides matching TRBD2. The germline gives CDR1 SGHTA, CDR2 FQGNSA. The V segment lost 1 base and the J segment 1 base; nucleotides outside the gene matches: 12. There are 18 residues in the CDR3.

The rearrangement joins TRBV19 to TRBJ2-3; 10 bases are a match to TRBD2. Germline V gives CDR1 LNHDA, CDR2 SQIVND (reference sequence). The trim removed 3 bases at V and 3 bases at J, leaving 3 bases unmatched. This CDR3 spans 15 amino acids. Here the CDR3 reads CASSMLAGVTDTQYF. In DNA form, the CDR3 reads TGTGCCAGTAGTATGCTAGCGGGGGTAACAGATACGCAGTATTTT.

The chain joins TRBV4-1 to TRBJ2-1; 9 positions agree with TRBD1. This CDR3 is built from 17 residues. CDR1 and CDR2 from the germline V gene are MGHRA and YSYEKL. V dropped 0 bases and J dropped 3; count of bases not matched to a gene: 6. The CDR3 nucleotides read TGCGCCAGCAGCCAAGACCCAACAGGGGGCGGCTACAATGAGCAGTTCTTC. Its protein product is CASSQDPTGGGYNEQFF.

The chain is built from TRBV5-1 and TRBJ2-3, with 12 bases fitting TRBD2. Germline V CDR1 and CDR2: SGHRS, YFSETQ. The CDR3 spans 16 residues. The trim removed 3 bases at V and 6 bases at J, leaving 8 bases unmatched. CDR3 protein: CASSSGLAGPPDTQYF. The CDR3 nucleotides are TGCGCCAGCAGCTCCGGACTAGCGGGGCCGCCGGATACGCAGTATTTT.

V usage is TRBV7-2 and J usage is TRBJ2-1, with 9 bases that match TRBD1. Germline CDR1 SGHTA, CDR2 FQGNSA. The V gene end was trimmed by 5 bases and the J gene end by 7 bases; junction bases not matched to a gene: 9. CDR3 length equals 15 residues. CDR3 nucleotides: TGTGCCAGCAGCGTAACACAGGGGGCGAGGAATGAGCAGTTCTTC. Amino acids: CASSVTQGARNEQFF.

This clone was detected only a few times. V and J are TRBV25-1 and TRBJ1-5, with TRBD1 matching over 7 bases. Trimming removed 2 bases from V and 5 bases from J; junction bases left unmatched: 6. CDR3 length equals 15 residues. Germline CDR1 is MGHDK and CDR2 is SYGVNS. The CDR3 DNA reads TGTGCCAGCAGTGAAACAGGGGTCCCCCATCAGCCCCAGCATTTT. Its protein is CASSETGVPHQPQHF.

The CDR3 spells CASSQGLAGVAETQYF. CDR3 DNA sequence: TGCGCCAGCAGCCAGGGACTAGCGGGAGTCGCGGAGACCCAGTACTTC. V usage is TRBV4-3 and J usage is TRBJ2-5, with TRBD2 matching 14 bases. J was trimmed by 5 bases and V by 3 bases; bases with no gene match: 5. The germline V gene has CDR1 LGHNA and CDR2 YSLEER. The CDR3 is 16 residues long.

This chain uses TRBV4-3 with TRBJ1-4; 7 bases are a match to TRBD1. The CDR3 has 18 amino acids. Germline V lookup: CDR1 LGHNA, CDR2 YSLEER. The V segment lost 0 bases and the J segment 2 bases; nucleotides outside the gene matches: 9. The CDR3, as DNA: TGCGCCAGCAGCCAAGACCCAGGGTACAGGGGTACTAATGAAAAACTGTTTTTT. It yields the protein CASSQDPGYRGTNEKLFF.

The rearrangement joins TRBV25-1 to TRBJ1-2; 9 nucleotides line up with TRBD1. The CDR3 has 16 residues. The junction had 10 bases not matched to a gene; V was cut back by 2 bases and J by 6 bases. Looked up from germline, CDR1 is MGHDK and CDR2 is SYGVNS. DNA for the CDR3: TGTGCCAGCAGTGAAAGGGGGATAACAGGGGGCAATGGCTACACCTTC. Translated, it gives CASSERGITGGNGYTF.

This chain connects TRBV5-4 to TRBJ2-7; 14 bases are shared with TRBD2. The CDR3 totals 17 residues. V shed 3 bases, J shed 3 bases, and the junction held 8 bases outside the gene matches. CDR1 and CDR2 from the germline V gene are SGHNT and YYREEE (reference sequence). The CDR3 DNA follows: TGTGCCAGCAGCTCAGGAAGGACTAGCGGGAGGTTCTACGAGCAGTACTTC. This encodes CASSSGRTSGRFYEQYF.

V and J are TRBV18 and TRBJ1-4, with D possibly TRBD1 on 5 matching bases. CDR1 is KGHSH and CDR2 is LQKENI in the germline V gene. Between the trimmed V and J ends, which lost 5 bases and 2 bases, there was a span of 15 bases. The CDR3 covers 16 residues. The DNA of the CDR3 is TGTGCCAGCTCAGCCTACCAGGGCAGGACTAATGAAAAACTGTTTTTT. It encodes CASSAYQGRTNEKLFF.

The chain combines TRBV6-2 or TRBV6-3 with TRBJ2-3; TRBD2 matches at 11 bases. The germline V gene encodes CDR1 MNHEY and CDR2 SVGEGT. The trim removed 3 bases at V and 0 bases at J, leaving 5 bases unmatched. The CDR3 length is 17 residues. The CDR3 here is CASSYHSGRASTDTQYF. In DNA, the CDR3 is TGTGCCAGCAGTTATCATAGCGGGAGGGCTAGCACAGATACGCAGTATTTT.

The chain has TRBV4-3 and TRBJ2-2, with 8 bases identical to TRBD2. Germline V gene sequence: CDR1 LGHNA, CDR2 YSLEER. V shed 3 bases, J shed 2 bases, and the junction held 5 bases outside the gene matches. The CDR3 totals 16 residues. The CDR3 DNA sequence: TGCGCCAGCAGCCATGTTAGCGGGGCAAACACCGGGGAGCTGTTTTTT. Translating gives CASSHVSGANTGELFF.

This chain uses TRBV29-1 with TRBJ2-1; 7 positions match TRBD2. The junction had 24 bases not matched to a gene; V was cut back by 2 bases and J by 8 bases. CDR3 size: 19 residues. Germline loops: CDR1 SQVTM, CDR2 ANQGSEA. CDR3 bases: TGCAGCGTTGAATCTAAGGGACTACCCATACGGGAAGGTATATATGAGCAGTTCTTC. Protein sequence: CSVESKGLPIREGIYEQFF.

The V call is TRBV27, the J call TRBJ2-1; TRBD2 matches 9 bases. Germline V CDR1 and CDR2: MNHEY, SMNVEV (reference sequence). The CDR3 extends over 17 amino acids. The V gene end was trimmed by 3 bases and the J gene end by 10 bases; junction bases not matched to a gene: 16. The chain's CDR3 is CASSFLSRTSVLIEQFF. CDR3 coding DNA: TGTGCCAGCAGTTTCCTTTCCCGGACTAGCGTTCTCATAGAGCAGTTCTTC.